This T cell receptor beta chain originates from a study of cytomegalovirus exposure and HLA in healthy donors. Study-level findings and limits: In a later analysis, DRB1 alleles had the most associated TCRs; HLA-C alleles the fewest. Many donors carried some public TCRs, although rarity characterized most TCR sequences. Being productive about 87% or about 30% of the time was typical of most TCR beta V segments in an earlier analysis.

CDR1 is GTSNPN, CDR2 SVGIG, per germline (reference sequence). The CDR3 is 20 residues long. The V gene end was trimmed by 5 bases and the J gene end by 1 base; junction bases not matched to a gene: 18. Remarks on this clone: Its antigen remains unknown.

With 60 Vbeta and 13 Jbeta primers, the PCR was carried out. This table comes from immunoSEQ multiplex PCR, and its TCRdb copy is limited to in-frame clones, with some not included. The profile shows under 200,000 clones, around three quarters of them singletons. The chain is built from TRBV30 and TRBJ2-1; 12 nucleotides agree with TRBD2. Sequencing input: PBMCs. The clonotype was recovered from a woman under 40 in good health and CMV-seropositive. Here the CDR3 DNA reads TGTGCCTGGGCCTCACTAGGACTAGCGGGACGGTCGAGGTCCTACAATGAGCAGTTCTTC. Protein: CAWASLGLAGRSRSYNEQFF.